The rows below give T cell receptor beta chains drawn from one sample of a study of vaccination and CD4 T cells after COVID-19. TCRdb itself ran the PCR reads through MiXCR, one entry per CDR3 protein. The sample consists of 20,000 to 25,000 distinct CDR3 sequences, 30% of them appearing once. Antigens for these TCRs are unknown. Sequenced here: CD4+ T cells from blood, cultured in vitro, sampled about 7 months after SARS-CoV-2 vaccination. The receptors derive from a human donor who had recovered from COVID-19. CDR3s leave out the opening cysteine and the closing phenylalanine or tryptophan. The order of the fields is D gene, V gene, CDR3 protein. A D gene is named only where the DNA matches it firmly.

D gene: TRBD1
V gene: TRBV20-1
CDR3 protein: SATGGYYGYT

D gene: .
V gene: TRBV6-5
CDR3 protein: ASSYSFRAGEQY

D gene: TRBD1
V gene: TRBV28
CDR3 protein: ASSLPQGAGSYEQY

D gene: TRBD1
V gene: TRBV18
CDR3 protein: ASSAGTGGYEQY

D gene: .
V gene: TRBV18
CDR3 protein: ASSPRPPSGANVLT

D gene: .
V gene: TRBV19
CDR3 protein: ASSIGSGTSLYEQY

D gene: TRBD2
V gene: TRBV6-1
CDR3 protein: ASRAGRLNEQF

D gene: .
V gene: TRBV27
CDR3 protein: ASRSAGDANNEQF

D gene: .
V gene: TRBV5-4
CDR3 protein: ASSLRQSQETQY

D gene: .
V gene: TRBV7-8
CDR3 protein: ASSLALPLRLTDTQY

D gene: .
V gene: TRBV5-1
CDR3 protein: ASSLIGSGGNEQF

D gene: TRBD1
V gene: TRBV6-1
CDR3 protein: ASRDRGDTEAF

D gene: .
V gene: TRBV6-1
CDR3 protein: ASGVLGSYYEQY

D gene: TRBD1
V gene: TRBV7-8
CDR3 protein: ASSHRDRGYEQY

D gene: TRBD1
V gene: TRBV20-1
CDR3 protein: SAKTGSDYNEQF

D gene: TRBD1
V gene: TRBV6-1
CDR3 protein: ASSTWTGGDETQY

D gene: TRBD2
V gene: TRBV6-1
CDR3 protein: AASGYTDTQY

D gene: .
V gene: TRBV20-1
CDR3 protein: SGEASETQY

D gene: .
V gene: TRBV2
CDR3 protein: ASRAQGYGYT

D gene: TRBD2
V gene: TRBV18
CDR3 protein: ASSPGGGRGTQY

D gene: .
V gene: TRBV4-1
CDR3 protein: ASRSERGGTEAF

D gene: .
V gene: TRBV12-3/TRBV12-4
CDR3 protein: ASKRGGRNEQF

D gene: .
V gene: TRBV7-9
CDR3 protein: ASSWETLNTEAF

D gene: .
V gene: TRBV7-6
CDR3 protein: ASSLGRANALT

D gene: .
V gene: TRBV20-1
CDR3 protein: SARDIAGDTAYEQY

D gene: .
V gene: TRBV4-1
CDR3 protein: ASSQGRWTRGGSETQY

D gene: TRBD2
V gene: TRBV28
CDR3 protein: ASTPSGITVSYNEQF

D gene: .
V gene: TRBV20-1
CDR3 protein: SARERWGASNQPQH

D gene: .
V gene: TRBV7-2
CDR3 protein: ASSSPVQGPKRTQY